The 23 T cell receptor beta chains reported below all come from one sample, sequenced in a study of OX40 agonist ivuxolimab in advanced cancers. Generated by immunoSEQ multiplex PCR, the TCRdb table keeps only in-frame clones and is missing some. Here the sample spans about 53,000 clones, 79% being singletons. The sequences come from CD4+ or CD8+ T cells sorted from blood, collected in a trial of the OX40 agonist ivuxolimab. The source is an adult with an advanced solid tumor such as melanoma, head and neck, liver or kidney cancer.

The chain combines TRBV5-5 with TRBJ2-7, with no clear D. Trimming stripped 2 bases from V and 6 bases from J, with 18 bases between. The CDR3 loop spans 15 amino acids. Germline CDR1 reads SGHKS; CDR2 reads YYEKEE (reference sequence). CDR3 nucleotides: TGTGCCAGCAGCTTCAACCCGGACGTTAACGGCGAGCAGTACTTC. This sequence encodes CASSFNPDVNGEQYF.

This clone was recorded once. The chain employs TRBV6-5 and TRBJ1-1, with D possibly matching TRBD1 (5 bases). Germline V lookup: CDR1 MNHEY, CDR2 SVGAGI. The germline V and J ends were trimmed by 2 bases and 6 bases, with 10 bases remaining between them. The CDR3 has 13 residues. This CDR3 is CASSYQGWSEAFF. Here the CDR3 DNA reads TGTGCCAGCAGTTACCAGGGATGGTCTGAAGCTTTCTTT.

This clone was detected a few times. The chain joins TRBV10-1 to TRBJ1-1, with D possibly matching TRBD1 (6 bases). This CDR3 has 15 residues. The germline CDR1 and CDR2 sequences are WNHNN and SYGVQD (reference sequence). V was trimmed by 2 bases and J by 0 bases, leaving 10 bases between them. CDR3 DNA: TGCGCCAGCAGTGAGAACCAGGGGCTGAACACTGAAGCTTTCTTT. It yields the protein CASSENQGLNTEAFF.

This clone showed up just a few times. This chain uses TRBV6-5 with TRBJ1-4; D is perhaps TRBD1 (5 bases). Deletions cut 2 bases from V and 8 bases from J, with 12 bases between. From germline, CDR1 is MNHEY and CDR2 SVGAGI. CDR3 size: 14 residues. For the CDR3, the DNA is TGTGCCAGCAGTTACGAGGGGTTGGGGGAAAAACTGTTTTTT. Protein product: CASSYEGLGEKLFF.

The rearrangement links TRBV4-3 to TRBJ1-5; no reliable D call. The CDR3 has 18 amino acids. V was shortened by 0 bases and J by 2 bases, with 17 bases between the two germline ends. The germline gives CDR1 LGHNA, CDR2 YSLEER. CDR3 sequence (DNA): TGCGCCAGCAGCCAAGAAGTGTTTTCCCTACGAGGCAATCAGCCCCAGCATTTT. It specifies CASSQEVFSLRGNQPQHF.

This clone was seen a few times. This sequence joins TRBV4-3 and TRBJ1-6; 8 positions match TRBD1. Germline assignment: CDR1 LGHNA and CDR2 YSLEER. With 1 base clipped from V and 9 bases from J, the junction kept 2 bases outside the gene matches. The CDR3 sequence is 14 residues long. The CDR3 DNA reads TGCGCCAGCAGCCAAGTCACAGGGGGTTCACCCCTCCACTTT. It translates to CASSQVTGGSPLHF.

This chain links TRBV28 with TRBJ2-2; D is uncertain. In germline, CDR1 is MDHEN, CDR2 SYDVKM. This CDR3 spans 14 amino acids. The V and J ends lost 7 bases and 4 bases respectively, with 13 bases between them. In nucleotides, the CDR3 is TGTGCCAGCACCTCACCTACCGCCACCGGGGAGCTGTTTTTT. The encoded protein is CASTSPTATGELFF. The full variable domain, with the rest looked up from reference TRBV28 and TRBJ2-2, is DVKVTQSSRYLVKRTGEKVFLECVQDMDHENMFWYRQDPGLGLRLIYFSYDVKMKEKGDIPEGYSVSREKKERFSLILESASTNQTSMYLCASTSPTATGELFFGEGSRLTVL.

J is TRBJ1-2 and V is TRBV11-2; tentative D call: TRBD1 (5 bases). Germline V CDR1 and CDR2: SGHAT, FQNNGV. Trimming shortened V by 2 bases and J by 0 bases, and 10 bases separated the two germline ends. There are 15 residues in the CDR3. The CDR3 protein is CASSLYTGANYGYTF. The CDR3 DNA reads TGTGCCAGCAGCTTATATACAGGAGCTAACTATGGCTACACCTTC.

This clone was detected a few times. The chain joins TRBV19 to TRBJ1-5; 8 bases are a match to TRBD1. Germline CDR1 LNHDA, CDR2 SQIVND (reference sequence). The junction had 4 bases not matched to a gene; V was cut back by 3 bases and J by 6 bases. The CDR3 extends over 14 amino acids. This CDR3 is CASSITGGVQPQHF. The CDR3 nucleotides read TGTGCCAGTAGTATCACAGGGGGGGTTCAGCCCCAGCATTTT.

This chain connects TRBV5-3 to TRBJ1-2; the D is unclear. Being an ORF, TRBV5-3 has a function that is uncertain. The CDR3 sequence is 16 residues long. Trimming pared 1 base from V and 2 bases from J, leaving 15 bases between. For the CDR3, the DNA is TGTGCCAGAAGCTTGCACGGGCTGAAAGGGAACTATGGCTACACCTTC. The encoded protein is CARSLHGLKGNYGYTF.

The rearrangement uses TRBV18 and TRBJ2-1, with 9 bases lining up with TRBD1. CDR1 and CDR2 (germline): KGHSH, LQKENI. J lost 1 base, V lost 3 bases, and 1 base had no gene match. The CDR3 sequence is 15 residues long. This chain's CDR3 is CASSPGQGSYNEQFF. The CDR3 DNA sequence: TGTGCCAGCTCACCGGGACAGGGTTCCTACAATGAGCAGTTCTTC. Based on the CDR3 plus reference TRBV18 and TRBJ2-1, the full variable domain is NAGVMQNPRHLVRRRGQEARLRCSPMKGHSHVYWYRQLPEEGLKFMVYLQKENIIDESGMPKERFSAEFPKEGPSILRIQQVVRGDSAAYFCASSPGQGSYNEQFFGPGTRLTVL.

There are a few counts of this clone. The gene calls are TRBV29-1 and TRBJ1-2; D not certain. The CDR3 is made up of 12 amino acids. Germline values: CDR1 SQVTM, CDR2 ANQGSEA. Trimming removed 3 bases from V and 7 bases from J, with 12 bases in between. CDR3 sequence: CSVDKEMGGYTF. The CDR3 nucleotides read TGCAGCGTTGATAAGGAGATGGGTGGCTACACCTTC.

V usage is TRBV5-1 and J usage is TRBJ2-7; D call uncertain. Germline V gene sequence: CDR1 SGHRS, CDR2 YFSETQ. Trimming pared 1 base from V and 0 bases from J, leaving 11 bases between. The CDR3 has 15 amino acids. The CDR3 nucleotides read TGCGCCAGCAGCTTGACCGGAGACCCCTCCTACGAGCAGTACTTC. This encodes CASSLTGDPSYEQYF.

This chain joins TRBV5-6 and TRBJ2-7; possible D gene TRBD2, 6 bases. CDR3 length: 16 amino acids. The germline CDR1 and CDR2 sequences are SGHDT and YYEEEE. Trimming took 4 bases from V and 2 from J, leaving 19 bases between them. The CDR3 DNA is TGTGCCAGCAGCACCTTGCTAGCGACCCCACCCTACGAGCAGTACTTC. This sequence encodes CASSTLLATPPYEQYF.

This chain joins TRBV4-1 and TRBJ2-7; 9 nucleotides align to TRBD1. The CDR3 has 15 residues. The germline V gene encodes CDR1 MGHRA and CDR2 YSYEKL. With V trimmed by 5 bases and J by 6 bases, 11 bases remained unmatched. The CDR3 region has the DNA TGCGCCAGCAGCTTGACCGGGACAGGGTCTGGCGAGCAGTACTTC. It translates to CASSLTGTGSGEQYF.

The chain joins TRBV11-3 to TRBJ2-5, with TRBD2 as a possible D gene (5 bases). Germline V lookup: CDR1 SGHNT, CDR2 YENEEA. CDR3 size: 14 residues. Deletions cut 4 bases from V and 4 bases from J, with 13 bases between. DNA for the CDR3: TGTGCCAGCAGCTCATCTGGAGGAGGAGAGACCCAGTACTTC. This translates into CASSSSGGGETQYF.

Only a few counts were recorded for this clone. The chain couples TRBV5-6 to TRBJ1-5, with D possibly TRBD1 on 5 matching bases. This CDR3 has 14 amino acids. Trimming took off 1 base at V and 3 bases at J, with 8 bases between the two ends. Germline V gene sequence: CDR1 SGHDT, CDR2 YYEEEE. The CDR3 nucleotides are TGTGCCAGCAGCTTGCCGGGGCCCAATCAGCCCCAGCATTTT. Protein sequence: CASSLPGPNQPQHF. The whole variable domain, remainder taken from reference TRBV5-6 and TRBJ1-5, is DAGVTQSPTHLIKTRGQQVTLRCSPKSGHDTVSWYQQALGQGPQFIFQYYEEEERQRGNFPDRFSGHQFPNYSSELNVNALLLGDSALYLCASSLPGPNQPQHFGDGTRLSIL.

This chain joins TRBV19 and TRBJ1-3; TRBD1 agrees at 7 bases. The V gene's germline CDR1 is LNHDA and CDR2 SQIVND (reference sequence). This CDR3 spans 14 amino acids. J gave up 5 bases and V 7 bases, and 8 bases lay outside the gene matches. The DNA of the CDR3 is TGTGCCAGTACCACAGGGGTCCTGAGAAACACCATATATTTT. It encodes CASTTGVLRNTIYF. Drawing the rest from reference TRBV19 and TRBJ1-3, the complete variable domain is DGGITQSPKYLFRKEGQNVTLSCEQNLNHDAMYWYRQDPGQGLRLIYYSQIVNDFQKGDIAEGYSVSREKKESFPLTVTSAQKNPTAFYLCASTTGVLRNTIYFGEGSWLTVV.

This chain uses TRBV10-1 with TRBJ2-2; possible D gene TRBD2, 6 bases. V shed 6 bases and J shed 0 bases, with 14 bases lying between them. CDR1 is WNHNN, CDR2 SYGVQD, per germline (reference sequence). The CDR3 totals 16 residues. The CDR3 DNA is TGCGCCAGCAGCCCGGGACTCCGGTCGAACACCGGGGAGCTGTTTTTT. Translating gives CASSPGLRSNTGELFF.

This rearrangement joins TRBV7-2 to TRBJ2-3; 9 bases match TRBD1. The CDR3 totals 15 residues. Germline loops: CDR1 SGHTA, CDR2 FQGNSA. The J segment lost 2 bases and the V segment lost 5 bases, leaving 5 bases of the junction unmatched. The CDR3 nucleotides are TGTGCCAGCAGCCGGGGACAGGGATTCACAGATACGCAGTATTTT. Translating it yields CASSRGQGFTDTQYF.

This chain connects TRBV11-3 to TRBJ1-3; possibly TRBD1 for D (6 bases). The CDR3 covers 15 residues. Germline lookup yields CDR1 SGHNT and CDR2 YENEEA. Trimming left V 5 bases short and J 0 bases short, with 11 bases between. This CDR3 is CASSAGVTSGNTIYF. The CDR3 nucleotides read TGTGCCAGCAGCGCAGGGGTCACCTCTGGAAACACCATATATTTT.

V gene TRBV20-1 combines with J gene TRBJ1-5; no reliable D call. Trimming left V 3 bases short and J 8 bases short, with 5 bases between. Germline V gene sequence: CDR1 DFQATT, CDR2 SNEGSKA (reference sequence). There are 10 residues in the CDR3. The DNA for the CDR3 is TGCAGTGCTAGTGGGGAGCCCCAGCATTTT. Encoded protein: CSASGEPQHF.

This clone has a handful of counts. V is TRBV5-1 and J is TRBJ2-7; 9 bases map to TRBD1. From germline, CDR1 is SGHRS and CDR2 YFSETQ. Trimming took 4 bases from V and 5 from J; bases not matched to a gene: 16. The CDR3 sequence is 17 residues long. The CDR3 DNA is TGCGCCAGCAGCCCCAACCTTGGGGGACAGGGTGTCCACGAGCAGTACTTC. It encodes CASSPNLGGQGVHEQYF. Combining the CDR3 with reference TRBV5-1 and TRBJ2-7 gives the whole variable domain KAGVTQTPRYLIKTRGQQVTLSCSPISGHRSVSWYQQTPGQGLQFLFEYFSETQRNKGNFPGRFSGRQFSNSRSEMNVSTLELGDSALYLCASSPNLGGQGVHEQYFGPGTRLTVT.